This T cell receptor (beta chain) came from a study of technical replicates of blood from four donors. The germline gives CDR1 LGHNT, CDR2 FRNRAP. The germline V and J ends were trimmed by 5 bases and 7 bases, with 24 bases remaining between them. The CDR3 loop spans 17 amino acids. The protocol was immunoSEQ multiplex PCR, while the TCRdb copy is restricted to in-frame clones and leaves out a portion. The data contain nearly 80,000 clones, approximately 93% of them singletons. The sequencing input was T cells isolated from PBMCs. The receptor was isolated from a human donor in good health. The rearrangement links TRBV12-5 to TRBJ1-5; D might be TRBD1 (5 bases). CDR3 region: CASGISIDRQTGQPQHF. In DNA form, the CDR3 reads TGTGCTAGTGGTATAAGCATAGACAGACAGACTGGCCAGCCCCAGCATTTT.